Listed below are T cell receptor beta chains from one sample, sequenced in a study of blood T cell repertoires in COVID-19. Method: immunoSEQ multiplex PCR; TCRdb's copy keeps in-frame clones and lacks some. The sample contains around 180,000 clones, 70% to 85% of which appear only once. The sample taken for sequencing was PBMCs or T cells enriched from blood (not recorded which). All receptors derive from a man in his fifties who had recovered from COVID-19. The CDR3 runs from the conserved cysteine through the conserved F or W. Rows give clone size only sometimes, using once, few, many, or a class for an expanded clone.

TRBJ1-6 TRBV27 - CASTGGGGSPLHF
TRBJ2-7 TRBV19 - CASSIQRGTYEQYF
TRBJ1-1 TRBV6-1 - CASSEADSRVF
TRBJ2-2 TRBV6-5 once CASEATGELFF
TRBJ1-4 TRBV6-5 - CASGGKHEKLFF
TRBJ2-3 TRBV11-3 - CASSSAGGATDTQYF
TRBJ2-7 TRBV18 once CASSDSARDYEQYF
TRBJ1-2 TRBV30 - CAYNGRGAYGYTF
TRBJ1-5 TRBV19 once CASTHLDRGSSNQPQHF
TRBJ2-3 TRBV6-4 - CASSDTSGGGDTQYF
TRBJ2-3 TRBV7-9 once CASSAGLAGADTQYF
TRBJ2-7 TRBV7-6 - CASSLGTGLAAYEQYF
TRBJ2-7 TRBV19 - CASSPTRIQYEQYF
TRBJ2-7 TRBV11-2 - CASSLNGAGKPYEQYF
TRBJ1-1 TRBV5-1 once CASSLGQAKNTEAFF
TRBJ2-6 TRBV4-1 - CASSQVTFGANVLTF
TRBJ2-2 TRBV19 - CASTPTDRVGVGELFF
TRBJ2-1 TRBV21-1 - CASSRPHSGTRLYSSYNEQFF
TRBJ1-2 TRBV27 - CASSTRTGWNYGYTF
TRBJ1-6 TRBV5-1 few CASSPGQGSLNNSPLHF